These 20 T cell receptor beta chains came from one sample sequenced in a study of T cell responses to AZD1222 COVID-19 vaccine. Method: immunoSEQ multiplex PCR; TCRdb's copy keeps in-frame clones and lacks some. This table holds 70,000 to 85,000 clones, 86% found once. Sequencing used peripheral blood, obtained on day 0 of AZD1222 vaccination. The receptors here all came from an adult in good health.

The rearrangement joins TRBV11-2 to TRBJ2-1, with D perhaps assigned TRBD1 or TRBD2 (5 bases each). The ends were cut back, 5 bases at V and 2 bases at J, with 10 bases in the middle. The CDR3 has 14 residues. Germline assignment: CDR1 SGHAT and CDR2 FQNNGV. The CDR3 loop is CASSQGRTYNEQFF. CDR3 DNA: TGTGCCAGCAGCCAGGGACGCACCTACAATGAGCAGTTCTTC. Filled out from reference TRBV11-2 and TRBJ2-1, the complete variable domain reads EAGVAQSPRYKIIEKRQSVAFWCNPISGHATLYWYQQILGQGPKLLIQFQNNGVVDDSQLPKDRFSAERLKGVDSTLKIQPAKLEDSAVYLCASSQGRTYNEQFFGPGTRLTVL.

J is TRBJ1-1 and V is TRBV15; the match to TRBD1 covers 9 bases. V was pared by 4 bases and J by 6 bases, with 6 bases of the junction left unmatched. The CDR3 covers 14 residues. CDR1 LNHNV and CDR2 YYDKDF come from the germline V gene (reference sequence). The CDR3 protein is CATSISGQGAEAFF. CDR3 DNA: TGTGCCACCAGCATTTCGGGACAGGGCGCTGAAGCTTTCTTT.

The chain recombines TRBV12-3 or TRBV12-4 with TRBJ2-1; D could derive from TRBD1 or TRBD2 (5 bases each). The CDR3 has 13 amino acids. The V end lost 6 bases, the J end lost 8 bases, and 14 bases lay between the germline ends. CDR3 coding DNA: TGTGCCAGCAGCTCCGGGACCATCTATGAGCAGTTCTTC. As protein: CASSSGTIYEQFF.

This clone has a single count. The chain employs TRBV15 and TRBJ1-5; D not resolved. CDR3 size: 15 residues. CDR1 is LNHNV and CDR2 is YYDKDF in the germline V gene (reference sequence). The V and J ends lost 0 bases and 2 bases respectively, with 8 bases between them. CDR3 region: CATSRDRQRNQPQHF. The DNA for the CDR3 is TGTGCCACCAGCAGAGATAGGCAGCGCAATCAGCCCCAGCATTTT.

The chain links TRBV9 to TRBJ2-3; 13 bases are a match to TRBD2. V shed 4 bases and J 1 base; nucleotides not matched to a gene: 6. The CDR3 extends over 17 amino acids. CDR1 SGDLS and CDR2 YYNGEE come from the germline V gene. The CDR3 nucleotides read TGTGCCAGCAGCCCCCGACTAGCGGGGGGCGGCACAGATACGCAGTATTTT. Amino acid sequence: CASSPRLAGGGTDTQYF.

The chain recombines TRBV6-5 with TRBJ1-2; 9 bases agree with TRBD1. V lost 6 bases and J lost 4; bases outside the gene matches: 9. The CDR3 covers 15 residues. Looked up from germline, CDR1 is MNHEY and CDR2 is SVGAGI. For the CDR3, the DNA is TGTGCCAGCAGAGCGCCTAGACAGGGGGTCTATGGCTACACCTTC. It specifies CASRAPRQGVYGYTF.

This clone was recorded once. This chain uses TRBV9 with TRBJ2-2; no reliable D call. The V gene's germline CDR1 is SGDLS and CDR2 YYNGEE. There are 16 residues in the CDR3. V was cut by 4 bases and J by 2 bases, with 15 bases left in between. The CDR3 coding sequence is TGTGCCAGCAGCAATTCAAGAACTCTTAACACCGGGGAGCTGTTTTTT. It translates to CASSNSRTLNTGELFF. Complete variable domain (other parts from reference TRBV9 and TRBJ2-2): DSGVTQTPKHLITATGQRVTLRCSPRSGDLSVYWYQQSLDQGLQFLIQYYNGEERAKGNILERFSAQQFPDLHSELNLSSLELGDSALYFCASSNSRTLNTGELFFGEGSRLTVL.

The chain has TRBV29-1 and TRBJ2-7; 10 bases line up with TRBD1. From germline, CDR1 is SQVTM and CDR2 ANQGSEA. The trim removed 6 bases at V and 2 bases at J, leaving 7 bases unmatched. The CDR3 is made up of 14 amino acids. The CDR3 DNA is TGCAGCGTCGCCGGACAGGGGGGAACCTACGAGCAGTACTTC. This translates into CSVAGQGGTYEQYF.

The DNA for the CDR3 is TGTGCCACCAGTGACTTTAACGCCGCTGAAGCTTTCTTT. It yields the protein CATSDFNAAEAFF. The chain recombines TRBV24-1 with TRBJ1-1; D call uncertain. Trimming removed 4 bases from V and 6 bases from J, with 11 bases in between. Germline loops: CDR1 KGHDR, CDR2 SFDVKD. The CDR3 spans 13 residues.

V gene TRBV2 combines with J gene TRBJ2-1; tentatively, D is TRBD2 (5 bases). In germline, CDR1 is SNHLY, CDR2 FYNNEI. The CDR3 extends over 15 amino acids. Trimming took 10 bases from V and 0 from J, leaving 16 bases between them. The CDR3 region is CANDGGPSSYNEQFF. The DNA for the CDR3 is TGTGCCAACGACGGAGGCCCTAGCTCCTACAATGAGCAGTTCTTC.

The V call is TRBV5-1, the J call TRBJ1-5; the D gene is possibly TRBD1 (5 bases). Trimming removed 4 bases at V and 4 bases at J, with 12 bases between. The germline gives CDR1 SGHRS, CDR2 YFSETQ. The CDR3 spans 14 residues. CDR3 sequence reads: CASSRGAGNQPQHF. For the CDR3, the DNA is TGCGCCAGCAGCCGGGGAGCAGGGAATCAGCCCCAGCATTTT.

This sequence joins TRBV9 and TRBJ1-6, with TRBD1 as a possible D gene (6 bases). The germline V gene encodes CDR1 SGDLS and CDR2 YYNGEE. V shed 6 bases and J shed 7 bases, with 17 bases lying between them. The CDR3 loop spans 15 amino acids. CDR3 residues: CASNLRGGLNSPLHF. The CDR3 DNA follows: TGTGCCAGCAACCTTAGAGGGGGTTTGAATTCACCCCTCCACTTT.

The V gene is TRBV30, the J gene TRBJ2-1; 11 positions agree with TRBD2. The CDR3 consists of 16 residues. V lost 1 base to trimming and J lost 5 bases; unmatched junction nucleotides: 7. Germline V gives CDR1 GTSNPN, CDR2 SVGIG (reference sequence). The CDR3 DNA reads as TGTGCCTGGAGTGATAGCGGGAGGGGGAGAAACAATGAGCAGTTCTTC. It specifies CAWSDSGRGRNNEQFF.

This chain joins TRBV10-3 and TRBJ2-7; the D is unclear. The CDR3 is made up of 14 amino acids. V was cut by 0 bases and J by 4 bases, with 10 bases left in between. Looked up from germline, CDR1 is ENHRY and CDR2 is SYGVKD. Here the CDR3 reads CAISESVELYEQYF. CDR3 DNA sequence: TGTGCCATCAGTGAGTCGGTAGAACTGTACGAGCAGTACTTC.

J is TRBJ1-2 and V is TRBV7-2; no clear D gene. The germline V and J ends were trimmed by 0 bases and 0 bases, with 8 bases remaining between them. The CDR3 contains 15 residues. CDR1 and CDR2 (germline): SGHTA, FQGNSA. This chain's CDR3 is CASSLAYDANYGYTF. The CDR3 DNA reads TGTGCCAGCAGCTTAGCCTACGACGCTAACTATGGCTACACCTTC.

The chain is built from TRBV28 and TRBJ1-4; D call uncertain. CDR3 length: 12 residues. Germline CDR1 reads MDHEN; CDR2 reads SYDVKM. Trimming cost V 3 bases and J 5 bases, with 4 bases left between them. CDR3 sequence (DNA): TGTGCCAGCAGTTTTGGAAATGAAAAACTGTTTTTT. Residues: CASSFGNEKLFF.

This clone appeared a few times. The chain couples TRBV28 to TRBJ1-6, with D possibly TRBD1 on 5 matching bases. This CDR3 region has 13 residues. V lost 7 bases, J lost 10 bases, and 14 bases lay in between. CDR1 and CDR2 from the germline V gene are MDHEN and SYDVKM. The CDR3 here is CASTTGDGSPLHF. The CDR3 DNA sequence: TGTGCCAGCACCACCGGGGACGGATCACCCCTCCACTTT.

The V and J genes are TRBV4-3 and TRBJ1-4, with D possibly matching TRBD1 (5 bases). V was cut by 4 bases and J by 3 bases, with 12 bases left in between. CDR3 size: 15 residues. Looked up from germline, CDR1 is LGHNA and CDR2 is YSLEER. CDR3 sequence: CASSLETAPNEKLFF. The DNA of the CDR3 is TGCGCCAGCAGCCTGGAGACAGCCCCTAATGAAAAACTGTTTTTT.

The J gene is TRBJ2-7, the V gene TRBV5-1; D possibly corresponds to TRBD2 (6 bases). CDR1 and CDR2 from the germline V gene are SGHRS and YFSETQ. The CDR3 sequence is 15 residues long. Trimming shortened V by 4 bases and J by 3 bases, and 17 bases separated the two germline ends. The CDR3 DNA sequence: TGCGCCAGCAGCGTTGGTGGAGGGGCGAACTACGAGCAGTACTTC. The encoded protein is CASSVGGGANYEQYF. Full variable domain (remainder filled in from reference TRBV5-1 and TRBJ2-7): KAGVTQTPRYLIKTRGQQVTLSCSPISGHRSVSWYQQTPGQGLQFLFEYFSETQRNKGNFPGRFSGRQFSNSRSEMNVSTLELGDSALYLCASSVGGGANYEQYFGPGTRLTVT.

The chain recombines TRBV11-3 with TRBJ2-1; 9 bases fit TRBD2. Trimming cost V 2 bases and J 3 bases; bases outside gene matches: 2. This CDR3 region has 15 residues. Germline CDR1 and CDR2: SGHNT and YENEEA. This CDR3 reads CASSLRRGGYNEQFF. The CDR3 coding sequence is TGTGCCAGCAGCTTAAGGCGGGGGGGCTACAATGAGCAGTTCTTC.